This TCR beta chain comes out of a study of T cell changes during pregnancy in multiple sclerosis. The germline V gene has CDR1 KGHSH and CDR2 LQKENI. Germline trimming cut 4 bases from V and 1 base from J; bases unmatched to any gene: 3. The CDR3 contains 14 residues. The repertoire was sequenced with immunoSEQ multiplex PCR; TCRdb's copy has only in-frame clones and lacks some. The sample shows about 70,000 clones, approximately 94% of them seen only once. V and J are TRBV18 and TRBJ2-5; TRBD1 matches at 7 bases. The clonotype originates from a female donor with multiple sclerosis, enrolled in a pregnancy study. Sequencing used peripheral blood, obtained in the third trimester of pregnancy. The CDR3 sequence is CASSRTGPQETQYF. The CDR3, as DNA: TGTGCCAGCTCACGGACAGGCCCCCAAGAGACCCAGTACTTC.